This T cell receptor beta chain was captured in a study of cytomegalovirus exposure and HLA in healthy donors. Researchers ran the PCR with 60 Vbeta and 13 Jbeta primers. The data were produced by immunoSEQ multiplex PCR, yet TCRdb's version contains in-frame clones alone and is incomplete. The table shows 150,000 to 200,000 clones, with 80% to 90% occurring only once. This CDR3 has 15 amino acids. The germline CDR1 and CDR2 sequences are SGHTS and YDEGEE. Trimming at V came to 4 bases and at J to 7 bases, leaving 2 bases not matched to a gene. A single count supports this clone. Its cognate antigen is unknown. The study, taken as a whole, reports: The authors enumerated roughly 160 TCR beta chains as linked to cytomegalovirus. Both high specificity and high sensitivity reportedly marked the classifier's diagnosis of cytomegalovirus status. A later analysis found TCR association rates differed by HLA locus, highest for DRB1 and lowest for HLA-C. Rarity held for most TCR sequences, but there were some public TCRs that occurred in many donors.

The chain uses TRBV5-8 and TRBJ2-1; 16 bases are shared with TRBD2. The TCR comes from a man aged 18 to 30 in good health and CMV-seropositive. Sequencing used PBMCs. In nucleotides, the CDR3 is TGTGCCAGCAGCCTGGGACTAGCGGGGGGGAATGAGCAGTTCTTC. As protein: CASSLGLAGGNEQFF.